A selection of T cell receptor beta chains follows, all from one sample in a study of blood T cells in healthy people across ages. TCRdb fed the 5' RACE reads into MiXCR, producing one record per CDR3 protein. The table has roughly 2 million distinct CDR3 sequences, approximately 50% seen once. Material for sequencing was blood. The receptor source for this set is a woman aged 40 to 49 in good health. Each CDR3 is given with its conserved first and last residue. Fields, in order: clone size, D gene, CDR3 length, V gene, J gene, CDR3 DNA, CDR3 protein. D genes are given only for firm matches. A row's size may be missing; if present it is once, few, many or a size class.

abundance: -
d_gene: -
len: 17
v_gene: TRBV7-9
j_gene: TRBJ2-2
CDR3nt: TGTGCCAGCAGCTTTCAGCTCCAGGAGGCGAACACCGGGGAGCTGTTTTTT
CDR3aa: CASSFQLQEANTGELFF

abundance: few
d_gene: -
len: 14
v_gene: TRBV27
j_gene: TRBJ2-5
CDR3nt: TGTGCCAGCAGTTTGGGACCCGGAGGCGGGACCCAGTACTTC
CDR3aa: CASSLGPGGGTQYF

abundance: -
d_gene: TRBD2
len: 17
v_gene: TRBV7-2
j_gene: TRBJ2-5
CDR3nt: TGTGCCAGCAGCGAATCTCCCGGACTAGGGGCTCAAGAGACCCAGTACTTC
CDR3aa: CASSESPGLGAQETQYF

abundance: -
d_gene: -
len: 15
v_gene: TRBV28
j_gene: TRBJ2-7
CDR3nt: TGTGCCAGCAGTCACTCCAGGCGGGCCTCCTACGAGCAGTACTTC
CDR3aa: CASSHSRRASYEQYF

abundance: -
d_gene: TRBD1
len: 14
v_gene: TRBV9
j_gene: TRBJ1-6
CDR3nt: TGTGCCAGCAGTGCCACAGGGGATGCTTCACCCCTCCACTTT
CDR3aa: CASSATGDASPLHF

abundance: -
d_gene: -
len: 15
v_gene: TRBV7-2
j_gene: TRBJ2-7
CDR3nt: TGTGCCAGCAGCTCCGCGGGCTGGGGGGCCTACGAGCAGTACTTC
CDR3aa: CASSSAGWGAYEQYF

abundance: -
d_gene: -
len: 16
v_gene: TRBV10-3
j_gene: TRBJ2-1
CDR3nt: TGTGCCATCAGTGAGTCTGTGGGGAGCTCCTACAATGAGCAGTTCTTC
CDR3aa: CAISESVGSSYNEQFF

abundance: once
d_gene: -
len: 11
v_gene: TRBV28
j_gene: TRBJ2-3
CDR3nt: TGTGCCAGCAGGGGGGTAGATACGCAGTATTTT
CDR3aa: CASRGVDTQYF

abundance: few
d_gene: -
len: 15
v_gene: TRBV13
j_gene: TRBJ2-3
CDR3nt: TGTGCCAGCGCCTCAGGACTCGGAGGCACAGATACGCAGTATTTT
CDR3aa: CASASGLGGTDTQYF

abundance: -
d_gene: -
len: 14
v_gene: TRBV5-8
j_gene: TRBJ2-1
CDR3nt: TGTGCCAGCAGCAGACGGCCCGCTCGGGATGAGCAGTTCTTC
CDR3aa: CASSRRPARDEQFF

abundance: -
d_gene: -
len: 13
v_gene: TRBV7-3
j_gene: TRBJ2-3
CDR3nt: TGTGCCAGCAGCCCCGAACGACGGGATACGCAGTATTTT
CDR3aa: CASSPERRDTQYF

abundance: -
d_gene: TRBD1
len: 15
v_gene: TRBV2
j_gene: TRBJ2-1
CDR3nt: TGTGCCAGCAGTTGGACAGGCGAATCCTACAATGAGCAGTTCTTC
CDR3aa: CASSWTGESYNEQFF

abundance: -
d_gene: -
len: 15
v_gene: TRBV7-9
j_gene: TRBJ2-7
CDR3nt: TGTGCCAGCAGCCCAAGCGGGTTAAGCTCCTACGAGCAGTACTTC
CDR3aa: CASSPSGLSSYEQYF

abundance: -
d_gene: TRBD1
len: 16
v_gene: TRBV5-1
j_gene: TRBJ2-5
CDR3nt: TGCGCCAGCAGCTCCAATCCCGAGGGGGCTGGGGAGACCCAGTACTTC
CDR3aa: CASSSNPEGAGETQYF

abundance: few
d_gene: -
len: 13
v_gene: TRBV6-2/TRBV6-3
j_gene: TRBJ2-1
CDR3nt: TGTGCCAGCAGTTCCCTACCTCCGAATGAGCAGTTCTTC
CDR3aa: CASSSLPPNEQFF

abundance: once
d_gene: TRBD1
len: 14
v_gene: TRBV29-1
j_gene: TRBJ2-2
CDR3nt: TGCAGCGTGACCAGGGACAGACTCACCGGGGAGCTGTTTTTT
CDR3aa: CSVTRDRLTGELFF

abundance: -
d_gene: TRBD2
len: 16
v_gene: TRBV7-9
j_gene: TRBJ2-1
CDR3nt: TGTGCCAGCAGCTCCGGGACTAGCGTAATCTACGATGAGCAGTTCTTC
CDR3aa: CASSSGTSVIYDEQFF

abundance: few
d_gene: TRBD1
len: 17
v_gene: TRBV28
j_gene: TRBJ2-3
CDR3nt: TGTGCCAGCAGTCCGACCAGGTGGGACAGGGTCTCAGATACGCAGTATTTT
CDR3aa: CASSPTRWDRVSDTQYF

abundance: -
d_gene: -
len: 16
v_gene: TRBV5-1
j_gene: TRBJ2-1
CDR3nt: TGCGCCAGCAGCTTGGCTGCGGGGGCCTTGAAGAATGAGCAGTTCTTC
CDR3aa: CASSLAAGALKNEQFF

abundance: few
d_gene: TRBD2
len: 20
v_gene: TRBV3-1
j_gene: TRBJ2-7
CDR3nt: TGTGCCAGCAGCAGATTAGGTCCCGGGACTAGCGGGGGAGGCTCCTACGAGCAGTACTTC
CDR3aa: CASSRLGPGTSGGGSYEQYF

abundance: -
d_gene: TRBD2
len: 16
v_gene: TRBV3-1
j_gene: TRBJ2-7
CDR3nt: TGTGCCAGCAGCCAAGATCACCGGGGGGGACAAGAGACCCAGTACTTT
CDR3aa: CASSQDHRGGQETQYF

abundance: -
d_gene: TRBD1
len: 16
v_gene: TRBV28
j_gene: TRBJ2-5
CDR3nt: TGTGCCAGCAGTTCCCCCCGGGACAGGGATCCAGAGACCCAGTACTTC
CDR3aa: CASSSPRDRDPETQYF

abundance: -
d_gene: -
len: 12
v_gene: TRBV6-2/TRBV6-3
j_gene: TRBJ2-1
CDR3nt: TGTGCCAGCGGGGGCAGGGTCGATGAGCAGTTCTTC
CDR3aa: CASGGRVDEQFF

abundance: few
d_gene: TRBD1
len: 16
v_gene: TRBV5-1
j_gene: TRBJ2-7
CDR3nt: TGCGCCAGCAGCTTGGCCCAGACAGGGGGGAGCTACGAGCAGTACTTC
CDR3aa: CASSLAQTGGSYEQYF

abundance: -
d_gene: -
len: 11
v_gene: TRBV10-2
j_gene: TRBJ2-5
CDR3nt: TGCGCCAGCACGGGGCTGGAGACCCAGTACTTC
CDR3aa: CASTGLETQYF

abundance: -
d_gene: -
len: 18
v_gene: TRBV5-1
j_gene: TRBJ2-7
CDR3nt: TGCGCCAGCAGCTTGTTGACACCTACCCGGGGAGTCTCCTACGAGCAGTACTTC
CDR3aa: CASSLLTPTRGVSYEQYF

abundance: few
d_gene: TRBD1
len: 14
v_gene: TRBV7-2
j_gene: TRBJ1-2
CDR3nt: TGTGCCAGCAGCTTGACGAGGGGACAGACGGGCTACACCTTC
CDR3aa: CASSLTRGQTGYTF

abundance: -
d_gene: -
len: 19
v_gene: TRBV10-2
j_gene: TRBJ2-3
CDR3nt: TGCGCCAGCAGTGTAGTGTCCGGGCGGGGCCTGACTAGCACAGATACGCAGTATTTT
CDR3aa: CASSVVSGRGLTSTDTQYF

abundance: -
d_gene: TRBD2
len: 15
v_gene: TRBV5-1
j_gene: TRBJ2-1
CDR3nt: TGCGCCAGCGCCTACGGGGGGACTAGCGGCAATGAGCAGTTCTTC
CDR3aa: CASAYGGTSGNEQFF

abundance: -
d_gene: -
len: 12
v_gene: TRBV25-1
j_gene: TRBJ1-2
CDR3nt: TGTGCCGCGCAGGGGCTTGGCTATGGCTACACCTTC
CDR3aa: CAAQGLGYGYTF

abundance: once
d_gene: -
len: 15
v_gene: TRBV7-9
j_gene: TRBJ2-3
CDR3nt: TGTGCCAGCAGCCGTTACAGAGCCAGCACAGATACGCAGTATTTT
CDR3aa: CASSRYRASTDTQYF

abundance: -
d_gene: TRBD1
len: 16
v_gene: TRBV5-5
j_gene: TRBJ1-2
CDR3nt: TGTGCCAGCAGCGCCGCGCGGGACAGGAGGAACTATGGCTACACCTTC
CDR3aa: CASSAARDRRNYGYTF

abundance: once
d_gene: -
len: 14
v_gene: TRBV28
j_gene: TRBJ2-3
CDR3nt: TGTGCCAGCAGCTCCTGGACATCGCGAGATACGCAGTATTTT
CDR3aa: CASSSWTSRDTQYF

abundance: -
d_gene: TRBD1
len: 14
v_gene: TRBV28
j_gene: TRBJ2-5
CDR3nt: TGTGCCAGCAGTTTGACAGGGACAGCGTGGGCCCAGTACTTC
CDR3aa: CASSLTGTAWAQYF

abundance: -
d_gene: TRBD2
len: 15
v_gene: TRBV6-2/TRBV6-3
j_gene: TRBJ2-3
CDR3nt: TGTGCCACCCGAACTAGCGGTGGGTTAACAGATACGCAGTATTTT
CDR3aa: CATRTSGGLTDTQYF

abundance: few
d_gene: -
len: 14
v_gene: TRBV6-1
j_gene: TRBJ2-3
CDR3nt: TGTGCCAGCCGTACGGTGCGGGCGGGAGATACGCAGTATTTT
CDR3aa: CASRTVRAGDTQYF

abundance: few
d_gene: -
len: 13
v_gene: TRBV20-1
j_gene: TRBJ2-7
CDR3nt: TGCAGTGCTACGGCCCAGGCCCTTTCCGAGCAGTACTTC
CDR3aa: CSATAQALSEQYF

abundance: -
d_gene: -
len: 14
v_gene: TRBV6-1
j_gene: TRBJ2-1
CDR3nt: TGTGCCAGCAGACGACAGGTCTCCTACAATGAGCAGTTCTTC
CDR3aa: CASRRQVSYNEQFF

abundance: few
d_gene: -
len: 13
v_gene: TRBV6-2/TRBV6-3
j_gene: TRBJ2-3
CDR3nt: TGTGCCAGTCAGCGGCTAAGCACAGATACGCAGTATTTT
CDR3aa: CASQRLSTDTQYF

abundance: many
d_gene: -
len: 15
v_gene: TRBV7-2
j_gene: TRBJ1-2
CDR3nt: TGTGCCAGCAGCCGCCCCTTGTCGGGTGATTATGGCTACACCTTC
CDR3aa: CASSRPLSGDYGYTF

abundance: -
d_gene: -
len: 16
v_gene: TRBV5-5
j_gene: TRBJ2-5
CDR3nt: TGTGCCAGCAGCTTGCCGACAGTAAGCTGGCAAGAGACCCAGTACTTC
CDR3aa: CASSLPTVSWQETQYF

abundance: -
d_gene: TRBD2
len: 16
v_gene: TRBV20-1
j_gene: TRBJ2-1
CDR3nt: TGCAGTGCTACAACCCCCCTAGCGGGGGGCTACAATGAGCAGTTCTTC
CDR3aa: CSATTPLAGGYNEQFF

abundance: -
d_gene: -
len: 14
v_gene: TRBV21-1
j_gene: TRBJ2-1
CDR3nt: TGTGCCAGCAGCAAGGGCCGTTCGTGGAATGAGCAGTTCTTC
CDR3aa: CASSKGRSWNEQFF

abundance: -
d_gene: TRBD1
len: 16
v_gene: TRBV7-2
j_gene: TRBJ2-7
CDR3nt: TGTGCCAGCAGCTTAGTCCCGACAGGGCTCTCCTACGAGCAGTACTTC
CDR3aa: CASSLVPTGLSYEQYF

abundance: -
d_gene: TRBD1
len: 16
v_gene: TRBV6-2/TRBV6-3
j_gene: TRBJ2-1
CDR3nt: TGTGCCAGCAGTCAGCGGCGGGACAGGTTGAATAATGAGCAGTTCTTC
CDR3aa: CASSQRRDRLNNEQFF

abundance: -
d_gene: TRBD2
len: 14
v_gene: TRBV6-2/TRBV6-3
j_gene: TRBJ2-4
CDR3nt: TGTGCCAGCAGTCCTAACGGGGGGACAAACATTCAGTACTTC
CDR3aa: CASSPNGGTNIQYF

abundance: few
d_gene: -
len: 15
v_gene: TRBV4-3
j_gene: TRBJ1-6
CDR3nt: TGCGCCAGCAGCCTAACGACAGGAAATAATTCACCCCTCCACTTT
CDR3aa: CASSLTTGNNSPLHF

abundance: -
d_gene: -
len: 16
v_gene: TRBV6-2/TRBV6-3
j_gene: TRBJ1-2
CDR3nt: TGTGCCAGCAGTTACACTGACAGACCAACGGACTATGGCTACACCTTC
CDR3aa: CASSYTDRPTDYGYTF

abundance: -
d_gene: -
len: 15
v_gene: TRBV20-1
j_gene: TRBJ2-4
CDR3nt: TGCAGTGCTAGCCTCGAGGGGTGGGCCAAAAACATTCAGTACTTC
CDR3aa: CSASLEGWAKNIQYF

abundance: -
d_gene: -
len: 16
v_gene: TRBV10-1
j_gene: TRBJ2-1
CDR3nt: TGCGCCAGCAGTGAGTCTGATCGGGCGGGGTACAATGAGCAGTTCTTC
CDR3aa: CASSESDRAGYNEQFF